These 12 T cell receptor beta chains share one sample of origin, sequenced in a study of cytomegalovirus exposure and HLA in healthy donors. Both 60 Vbeta primers and 13 Jbeta primers went into the PCR. Measured with immunoSEQ multiplex PCR; TCRdb has only the in-frame clones, and not every one. This table holds 130,000 to 150,000 clones, around 79% found once. Sequencing input: PBMCs. The origin of the receptors is a female donor in good health and CMV-seronegative.

For this clone: Other DNA sequences within the sample encode an identical CDR3. This chain links TRBV9 with TRBJ2-3; 8 bases line up with TRBD2. This CDR3 comprises 16 residues. CDR1 is SGDLS and CDR2 is YYNGEE in the germline V gene. The V and J ends lost 1 base and 2 bases, in that order; junction bases with no gene match: 6. Written as DNA, the CDR3 is TGTGCCAGCAGCGTATCGGCGGGGGGACCCACAGATACGCAGTATTTT. It is translated as CASSVSAGGPTDTQYF. Variable domain in full (rest from reference TRBV9 and TRBJ2-3): DSGVTQTPKHLITATGQRVTLRCSPRSGDLSVYWYQQSLDQGLQFLIQYYNGEERAKGNILERFSAQQFPDLHSELNLSSLELGDSALYFCASSVSAGGPTDTQYFGPGTRLTVL.

V gene TRBV4-1 combines with J gene TRBJ1-6; D is ambiguous. Germline lookup yields CDR1 MGHRA and CDR2 YSYEKL. This CDR3 has 17 amino acids. V shed 1 base and J shed 0 bases, with 10 bases lying between them. CDR3 DNA sequence: TGCGCCAGCAGCCAAGGAACTCTGAGCTCCTATAATTCACCCCTCCACTTT. This encodes CASSQGTLSSYNSPLHF.

The J gene is TRBJ2-7, the V gene TRBV29-1; 10 bases line up with TRBD1. CDR1 SQVTM and CDR2 ANQGSEA come from the germline V gene. The junction had 12 bases not matched to a gene; V was cut back by 6 bases and J by 7 bases. The CDR3 has 14 amino acids. CDR3 nucleotide sequence: TGCAGCGTCTCCCAACGGGACAGGGGCTCAGAGCAGTACTTC. The encoded protein is CSVSQRDRGSEQYF.

The chain employs TRBV7-2 and TRBJ2-5; possibly TRBD2 for D (7 bases). The CDR3 contains 16 residues. V dropped 5 bases and J dropped 1 base, with 17 bases sitting between them. CDR1 SGHTA and CDR2 FQGNSA come from the germline V gene. This CDR3 reads CASSPLGGGLQETQYF. Written as DNA, the CDR3 is TGTGCCAGCAGCCCCCTTGGGGGGGGCCTCCAAGAGACCCAGTACTTC.

The genes are TRBV29-1 and TRBJ2-1; D may be TRBD2 (5 bases). Germline V lookup: CDR1 SQVTM, CDR2 ANQGSEA. The CDR3 runs 15 residues. Deletions cut 3 bases from V and 0 bases from J, with 12 bases between. The CDR3 spells CSVDRPAASYNEQFF. The CDR3 nucleotides read TGCAGCGTTGATAGGCCAGCGGCCTCCTACAATGAGCAGTTCTTC.

The gene calls are TRBV6-1 and TRBJ1-4; 9 bases map to TRBD1. After removal of 6 bases from V and 7 bases from J, the junction contained 9 bases not matched to a gene. Germline loops: CDR1 MNHNS, CDR2 SASEGT. The CDR3 has 15 residues. This chain's CDR3 is CASRPYRGQGEKLFF. Here the CDR3 DNA reads TGTGCCAGCAGACCTTACAGGGGGCAAGGTGAAAAACTGTTTTTT.

The V and J genes are TRBV7-2 and TRBJ1-5; TRBD1 aligns across 9 bases. The germline gives CDR1 SGHTA, CDR2 FQGNSA. CDR3 length equals 14 residues. Trimming at V came to 4 bases and at J to 7 bases, leaving 5 bases not matched to a gene. CDR3 in DNA: TGTGCCAGCAGCTCAGACAGGGGGATGCAGCCCCAGCATTTT. This sequence encodes CASSSDRGMQPQHF.

The chain is built from TRBV29-1 and TRBJ2-5; D may be TRBD1 (6 bases). The ends were cut back, 4 bases at V and 4 bases at J, with 13 bases in the middle. The CDR3 totals 13 residues. Per the germline V gene, CDR1 is SQVTM and CDR2 is ANQGSEA. The DNA of the CDR3 is TGCAGCGTTGCCCCACAGGGTCGAGAGACCCAGTACTTC. Amino acid sequence: CSVAPQGRETQYF.

The chain uses TRBV4-3 and TRBJ1-2; no clear D gene. V was pared by 4 bases and J by 8 bases, with 17 bases between. CDR3 length: 14 amino acids. CDR1 LGHNA and CDR2 YSLEER come from the germline V gene. The CDR3 protein is CASSRASDLGGYTF. In DNA form, the CDR3 reads TGCGCCAGCAGCCGGGCATCTGATCTTGGAGGCTACACCTTC.

This chain uses TRBV11-2 with TRBJ2-7, with TRBD1 matching 12 bases. Germline assignment: CDR1 SGHAT and CDR2 FQNNGV. The trim removed 1 base at V and 3 bases at J, leaving 4 bases unmatched. The CDR3 loop spans 16 amino acids. The CDR3 DNA is TGTGCCAGCAGCTTAGCCGGGACAGGGGGCTACTACGAGCAGTACTTC. This sequence encodes CASSLAGTGGYYEQYF.

J is TRBJ2-4 and V is TRBV5-8, with a possible D match to TRBD2 (5 bases). Trimming stripped 0 bases from V and 1 base from J, with 8 bases between. Germline V gene data show CDR1 as SGHTS and CDR2 as YDEGEE. The CDR3 covers 15 residues. The CDR3 loop is CASSLGERAKNIQYF. DNA of the CDR3: TGTGCCAGCAGCTTGGGGGAGCGGGCCAAAAACATTCAGTACTTC.

The chain joins TRBV7-8 to TRBJ2-3, with 12 bases aligning to TRBD2. Germline V gene sequence: CDR1 SGHVS, CDR2 FQNEAQ. The V segment lost 3 bases and the J segment 0 bases; nucleotides outside the gene matches: 1. The CDR3 extends over 16 amino acids. The CDR3 loop reads CASSFLAGGSTDTQYF. For the CDR3, the DNA is TGTGCCAGCAGCTTTCTAGCGGGGGGGAGCACAGATACGCAGTATTTT. Supplemented by reference TRBV7-8 and TRBJ2-3, the full variable domain reads GAGVSQSPRYKVAKRGQDVALRCDPISGHVSLFWYQQALGQGPEFLTYFQNEAQLDKSGLPSDRFFAERPEGSVSTLKIQRTQQEDSAVYLCASSFLAGGSTDTQYFGPGTRLTVL.